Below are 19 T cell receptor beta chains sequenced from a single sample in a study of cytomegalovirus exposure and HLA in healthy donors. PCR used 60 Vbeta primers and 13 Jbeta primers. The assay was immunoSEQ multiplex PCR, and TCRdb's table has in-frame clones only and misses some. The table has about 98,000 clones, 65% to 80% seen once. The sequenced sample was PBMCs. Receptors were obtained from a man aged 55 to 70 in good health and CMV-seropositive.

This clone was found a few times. Here the CDR3 DNA reads TGTGCCAGCAGTTACTCGGACAGACCGGGTTTCTACGAGCAGTACTTC. Translation: CASSYSDRPGFYEQYF. V and J are TRBV6-6 and TRBJ2-7; perhaps TRBD1 as D (6 bases). The V gene lost 0 bases and the J gene lost 3 bases, with 15 bases spanning the gap. CDR3 length: 16 residues. Germline V gives CDR1 MNHNY, CDR2 SVGAGI (reference sequence).

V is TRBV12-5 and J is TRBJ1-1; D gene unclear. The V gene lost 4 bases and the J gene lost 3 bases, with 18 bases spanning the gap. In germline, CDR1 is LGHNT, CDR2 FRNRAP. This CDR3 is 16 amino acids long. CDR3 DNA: TGTGCTAGTGGTTCTAGCTACCCGACGAGGGACACTGAAGCTTTCTTT. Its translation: CASGSSYPTRDTEAFF.

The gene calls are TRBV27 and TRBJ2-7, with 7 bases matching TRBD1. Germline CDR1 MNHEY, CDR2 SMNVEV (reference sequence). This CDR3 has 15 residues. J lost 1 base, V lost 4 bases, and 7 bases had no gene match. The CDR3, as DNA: TGTGCCAGCAGTTCCTCGAACAGGGGATCCTACGAGCAGTACTTC. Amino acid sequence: CASSSSNRGSYEQYF.

As DNA, the CDR3 is TGTGCCAGCGACGCGGCAGACGATAATTCACCCCTCCACTTT. Protein: CASDAADDNSPLHF. J is TRBJ1-6 and V is TRBV28; D remains ambiguous. The CDR3 totals 14 residues. Germline lookup yields CDR1 MDHEN and CDR2 SYDVKM. The V end was cut by 8 bases, the J end by 5 bases, with 13 bases between.

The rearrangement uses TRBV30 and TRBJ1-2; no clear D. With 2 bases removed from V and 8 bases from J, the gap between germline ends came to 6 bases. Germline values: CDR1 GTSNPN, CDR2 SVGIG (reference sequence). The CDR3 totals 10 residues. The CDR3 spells CAWSSQGYTF. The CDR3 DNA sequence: TGTGCCTGGAGTTCTCAGGGCTACACCTTC. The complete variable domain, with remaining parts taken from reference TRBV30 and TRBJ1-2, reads SQTIHQWPATLVQPVGSPLSLECTVEGTSNPNLYWYRQAAGRGLQLLFYSVGIGQISSEVPQNLSASRPQDRQFILSSKKLLLSDSGFYLCAWSSQGYTFGSGTRLTVV.

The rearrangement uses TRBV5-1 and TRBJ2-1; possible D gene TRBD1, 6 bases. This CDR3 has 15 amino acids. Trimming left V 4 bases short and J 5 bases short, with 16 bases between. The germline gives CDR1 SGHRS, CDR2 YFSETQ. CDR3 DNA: TGCGCCAGCAGCAAACAGGGTTTAGGCAACAATGAGCAGTTCTTC. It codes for CASSKQGLGNNEQFF.

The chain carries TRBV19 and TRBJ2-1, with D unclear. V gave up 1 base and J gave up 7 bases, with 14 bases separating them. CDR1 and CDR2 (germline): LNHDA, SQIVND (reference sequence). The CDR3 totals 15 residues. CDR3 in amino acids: CASSIVLSANNEQFF. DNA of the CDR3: TGTGCCAGTAGTATAGTACTTAGTGCCAATAATGAGCAGTTCTTC. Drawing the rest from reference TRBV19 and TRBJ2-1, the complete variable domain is DGGITQSPKYLFRKEGQNVTLSCEQNLNHDAMYWYRQDPGQGLRLIYYSQIVNDFQKGDIAEGYSVSREKKESFPLTVTSAQKNPTAFYLCASSIVLSANNEQFFGPGTRLTVL.

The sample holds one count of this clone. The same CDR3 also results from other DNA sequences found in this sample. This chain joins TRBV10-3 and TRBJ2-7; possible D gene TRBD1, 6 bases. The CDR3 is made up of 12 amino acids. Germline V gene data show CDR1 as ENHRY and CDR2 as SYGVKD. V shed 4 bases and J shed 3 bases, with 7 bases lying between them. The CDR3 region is CAISADSYEQYF. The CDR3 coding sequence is TGTGCCATCAGTGCGGACAGCTACGAGCAGTACTTC.

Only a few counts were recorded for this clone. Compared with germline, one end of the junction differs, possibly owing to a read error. CDR3 loop: CVSSQVPPSGANGELFF. The CDR3 DNA is TGCGTCAGCAGCCAAGTCCCCCCTAGCGGGGCAAACGGGGAGCTGTTTTTT. This chain connects TRBV4-1 to TRBJ2-2, with 9 bases lining up with TRBD2. Germline lookup yields CDR1 MGHRA and CDR2 YSYEKL. The CDR3 is 17 residues long.

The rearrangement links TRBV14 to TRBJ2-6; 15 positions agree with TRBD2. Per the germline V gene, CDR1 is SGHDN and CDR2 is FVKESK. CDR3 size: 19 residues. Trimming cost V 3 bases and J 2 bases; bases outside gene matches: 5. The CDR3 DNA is TGTGCCAGCAGCCAGTGGGGACTAGCGGGGGGAACTGGGGCCAACGTCCTGACTTTC. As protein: CASSQWGLAGGTGANVLTF.

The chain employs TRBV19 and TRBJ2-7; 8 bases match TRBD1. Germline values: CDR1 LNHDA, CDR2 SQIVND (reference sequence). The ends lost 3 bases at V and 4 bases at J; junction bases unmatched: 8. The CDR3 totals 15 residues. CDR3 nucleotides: TGTGCCAGTAGTATCAAAGGGACAGGCGAATACGAGCAGTACTTC. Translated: CASSIKGTGEYEQYF. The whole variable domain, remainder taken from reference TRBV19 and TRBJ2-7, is DGGITQSPKYLFRKEGQNVTLSCEQNLNHDAMYWYRQDPGQGLRLIYYSQIVNDFQKGDIAEGYSVSREKKESFPLTVTSAQKNPTAFYLCASSIKGTGEYEQYFGPGTRLTVT.

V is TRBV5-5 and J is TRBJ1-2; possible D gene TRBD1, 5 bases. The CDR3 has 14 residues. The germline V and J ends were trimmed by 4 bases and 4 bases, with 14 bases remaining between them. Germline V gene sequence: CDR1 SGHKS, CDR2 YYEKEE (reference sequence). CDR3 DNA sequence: TGTGCCAGCAGCACGGCGACAGAACGCTATGGCTACACCTTC. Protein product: CASSTATERYGYTF.

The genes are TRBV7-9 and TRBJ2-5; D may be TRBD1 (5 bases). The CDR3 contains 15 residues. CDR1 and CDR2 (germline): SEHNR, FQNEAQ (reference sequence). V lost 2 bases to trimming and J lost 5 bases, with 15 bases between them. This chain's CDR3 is CASSLYQGIEETQYF. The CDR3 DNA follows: TGTGCCAGCAGCTTATACCAGGGAATTGAGGAGACCCAGTACTTC. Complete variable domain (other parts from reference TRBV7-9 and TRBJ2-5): DTGVSQNPRHKITKRGQNVTFRCDPISEHNRLYWYRQTLGQGPEFLTYFQNEAQLEKSRLLSDRFSAERPKGSFSTLEIQRTEQGDSAMYLCASSLYQGIEETQYFGPGTRLLVL.

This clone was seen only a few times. CDR3 DNA: TGTGCCAACGGGGGACGGTCGAGCAATCAGCCCCAGCATTTT. Translated: CANGGRSSNQPQHF. The chain is built from TRBV19 and TRBJ1-5; D might be TRBD1 (5 bases). This CDR3 spans 14 amino acids. The germline gives CDR1 LNHDA, CDR2 SQIVND (reference sequence). Trimming stripped 10 bases from V and 1 base from J, with 14 bases between.

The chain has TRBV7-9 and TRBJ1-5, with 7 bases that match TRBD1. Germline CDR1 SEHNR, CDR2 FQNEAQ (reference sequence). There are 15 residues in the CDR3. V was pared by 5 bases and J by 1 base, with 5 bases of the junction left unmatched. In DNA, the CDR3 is TGTGCCAGCAGCCCTAACAGGGGAAGCAATCAGCCCCAGCATTTT. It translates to CASSPNRGSNQPQHF.

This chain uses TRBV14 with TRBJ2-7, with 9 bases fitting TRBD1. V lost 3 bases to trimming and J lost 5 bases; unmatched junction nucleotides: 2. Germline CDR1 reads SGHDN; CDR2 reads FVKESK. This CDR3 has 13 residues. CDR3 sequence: CASSQDRGDEQYF. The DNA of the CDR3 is TGTGCCAGCAGCCAGGACAGGGGCGACGAGCAGTACTTC.

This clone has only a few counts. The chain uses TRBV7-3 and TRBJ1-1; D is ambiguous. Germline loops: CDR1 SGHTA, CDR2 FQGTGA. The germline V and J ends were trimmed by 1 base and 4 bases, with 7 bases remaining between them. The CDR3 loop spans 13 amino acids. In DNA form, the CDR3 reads TGTGCCAGCAGCTTAAGTATAGCCACTGAAGCTTTCTTT. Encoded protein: CASSLSIATEAFF.

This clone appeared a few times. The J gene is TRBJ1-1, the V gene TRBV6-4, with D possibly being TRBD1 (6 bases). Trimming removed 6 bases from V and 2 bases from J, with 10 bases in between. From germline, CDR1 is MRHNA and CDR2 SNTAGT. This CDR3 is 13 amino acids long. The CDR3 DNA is TGTGCCAGCAGACAGGACAGAAACACTGAAGCTTTCTTT. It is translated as CASRQDRNTEAFF.

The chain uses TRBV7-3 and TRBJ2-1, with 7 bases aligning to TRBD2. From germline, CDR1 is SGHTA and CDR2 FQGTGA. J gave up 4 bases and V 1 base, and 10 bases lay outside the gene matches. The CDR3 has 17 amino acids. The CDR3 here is CASSLNGEGMGYNEQFF. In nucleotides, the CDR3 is TGTGCCAGCAGCTTAAACGGGGAGGGTATGGGTTACAATGAGCAGTTCTTC.